The 10 T cell receptor beta chains reported below all come from one sample, sequenced in a study of blood T cells in healthy people across ages. Next came a second PCR, run for about 7 to 12 cycles, which used a sample-barcoded 5' primer along with a J-beta primer mix. TCRdb ran MiXCR on the 5' RACE reads and lists one entry per CDR3 protein. The sample consists of more than 650,000 distinct CDR3 sequences, roughly 24% of them appearing once. This same sample was also taken into another study, of T cells of mothers and their children.

The sequenced sample was blood. The receptors were gathered from a boy under 18 in good health.

This sequence joins TRBV5-5 and TRBJ2-1, with a possible D match to TRBD1 (6 bases). Germline-derived CDR1 and CDR2 are SGHKS and YYEKEE (reference sequence). The CDR3 sequence is 15 residues long. V was shortened by 0 bases and J by 4 bases, with 11 bases between the two germline ends. The CDR3 reads CASSLGTGKYNEQFF. CDR3 sequence (DNA): TGTGCCAGCAGCTTGGGAACAGGGAAATACAATGAGCAGTTCTTC.

This clonotype was seen a few times. The V and J genes are TRBV5-1 and TRBJ1-6; 7 positions agree with TRBD1. There are 17 residues in the CDR3. V gave up 5 bases and J gave up 4 bases; unmatched junction bases: 12. Germline CDR1 SGHRS, CDR2 YFSETQ. CDR3 sequence reads: CASSSLAGQPYNSPLHF. CDR3 bases: TGCGCCAGCAGTTCTCTTGCGGGACAGCCGTATAATTCACCCCTCCACTTT.

The rearrangement uses TRBV5-4 and TRBJ1-2, with TRBD1 matching over 9 bases. This CDR3 contains 14 residues. Germline V gene lookup returns CDR1 SGHNT and CDR2 YYREEE (reference sequence). Trimming took 3 bases from V and 5 from J; bases not matched to a gene: 5. CDR3 sequence (DNA): TGTGCCAGCAGCTACGACAGGGGGGGGTATGGCTACACCTTC. Protein sequence: CASSYDRGGYGYTF.

This sequence joins TRBV18 and TRBJ1-4; 8 bases fit TRBD1. CDR3 length: 16 residues. CDR1 is KGHSH, CDR2 LQKENI, per germline. With V trimmed by 0 bases and J by 8 bases, 8 bases remained unmatched. As DNA, the CDR3 is TGTGCCAGCTCACCACCAGGGGCAGGGGGCAACGAAAAACTGTTTTTT. It translates to CASSPPGAGGNEKLFF.

This clonotype was seen just once. V gene TRBV11-1 combines with J gene TRBJ1-2, with D hard to call. Trimming pared 5 bases from V and 4 bases from J, leaving 17 bases between. The CDR3 consists of 15 residues. In germline, CDR1 is SGHAT, CDR2 FQDESV (reference sequence). The CDR3 protein is CASSPSENWVYGYTF. In nucleotides, the CDR3 is TGTGCCAGCAGCCCCTCCGAGAACTGGGTCTATGGCTACACCTTC.

The rearrangement links TRBV23-1 to TRBJ2-1, with TRBD2 matching 9 bases. TRBV23-1 is labeled an ORF, and its function is uncertain. The V and J ends lost 4 bases and 14 bases, in that order; junction bases with no gene match: 9. The CDR3 is made up of 13 amino acids. The CDR3 spells CASSRSGLAGEFF. CDR3 coding DNA: TGCGCCAGCAGTCGATCGGGACTAGCCGGGGAGTTCTTC.

The chain couples TRBV20-1 to TRBJ1-1; D might be TRBD1 (5 bases). The CDR3 covers 14 residues. V shed 0 bases and J shed 1 base, with 9 bases lying between them. The germline V gene encodes CDR1 DFQATT and CDR2 SNEGSKA (reference sequence). CDR3 nucleotides: TGCAGTGCTAGAGATGGCAGGGAGAACACTGAAGCTTTCTTT. This codes for CSARDGRENTEAFF.

CDR3 residues: CATSRDITEAFF. CDR3 sequence (DNA): TGTGCCACCAGCAGAGATATCACTGAAGCTTTCTTT. The chain employs TRBV15 and TRBJ1-1; D unresolved. The V end lost 0 bases, the J end lost 4 bases, and 3 bases lay between the germline ends. The germline CDR1 and CDR2 sequences are LNHNV and YYDKDF (reference sequence). The length of the CDR3 is 12 residues.

The V and J genes are TRBV20-1 and TRBJ2-6, with 7 bases fitting TRBD1. There are 18 residues in the CDR3. Germline V gives CDR1 DFQATT, CDR2 SNEGSKA (reference sequence). Trimming removed 6 bases from V and 3 bases from J; junction bases left unmatched: 17. CDR3 loop: CSASPPSTGTDGANVLTF. CDR3 bases: TGCAGTGCCTCTCCGCCCTCGACAGGGACGGATGGGGCCAACGTCCTGACTTTC.

The V gene is TRBV12-3 or TRBV12-4, the J gene TRBJ2-7; 7 nucleotides align to TRBD1. The CDR3 contains 15 residues. V lost 3 bases and J lost 7; bases outside the gene matches: 12. The CDR3 spells CASSFPPSGQTEQYF. The DNA of the CDR3 is TGTGCCAGCAGTTTCCCACCCTCGGGACAGACTGAGCAGTACTTC.